These 25 T cell receptor beta chains were all obtained from the same sample, sequenced in a study of T cell responses to AZD1222 COVID-19 vaccine. The method was immunoSEQ multiplex PCR; TCRdb's version includes in-frame clones alone and lacks a portion of them. Of about 140,000 clones listed, approximately 89% are singletons. Sequenced here: peripheral blood, sampled on day 0 of AZD1222 vaccination. The origin of the receptors is an adult in good health.

The rearrangement links TRBV27 to TRBJ1-4; D might be TRBD1 (5 bases). This CDR3 has 15 residues. The germline V gene encodes CDR1 MNHEY and CDR2 SMNVEV (reference sequence). Trimming took 4 bases from V and 7 from J, leaving 16 bases between them. The CDR3, as DNA: TGTGCCAGCAGTTCCCGACAGCCACAGCCTGAAAAACTGTTTTTT. Residues: CASSSRQPQPEKLFF.

The chain uses TRBV14 and TRBJ1-2; unclear D gene. The CDR3 has 13 amino acids. CDR1 is SGHDN and CDR2 is FVKESK in the germline V gene. V was cut by 4 bases and J by 8 bases, with 14 bases left in between. The chain's CDR3 is CASSPWRRGGYTF. The DNA for the CDR3 is TGTGCCAGCAGCCCCTGGAGGCGGGGAGGCTACACCTTC.

V usage is TRBV28 and J usage is TRBJ1-6, with D unclear. The CDR3 runs to 15 residues. CDR1 is MDHEN, CDR2 SYDVKM, per germline. V gave up 5 bases and J gave up 0 bases, with 8 bases separating them. This CDR3 is CASSTESSYNSPLHF. CDR3 DNA sequence: TGTGCCAGCAGTACCGAGAGCTCCTATAATTCACCCCTCCACTTT.

The chain employs TRBV28 and TRBJ1-2, with a weak D call TRBD1 (5 bases). Germline CDR1 and CDR2: MDHEN and SYDVKM. The CDR3 has 15 amino acids. Trimming removed 6 bases at V and 0 bases at J, with 14 bases between. The CDR3 nucleotides read TGTGCCAGCAGACCCGACAGAACTCCTAACTATGGCTACACCTTC. Translation gives CASRPDRTPNYGYTF.

The chain uses TRBV7-9 and TRBJ2-7; D is perhaps TRBD1 or TRBD2 (5 bases each). The V end was cut by 6 bases, the J end by 0 bases, with 18 bases between. The germline CDR1 and CDR2 sequences are SEHNR and FQNEAQ (reference sequence). The CDR3 runs to 16 residues. The CDR3 nucleotides read TGTGCCAGCAGTACCCCAGGGACGGAATACTCCTACGAGCAGTACTTC. This translates into CASSTPGTEYSYEQYF.

The rearrangement joins TRBV25-1 to TRBJ1-6, with TRBD1 identical over 7 bases. The CDR3 has 16 amino acids. The junction had 11 bases not matched to a gene; V was cut back by 5 bases and J by 7 bases. Germline CDR1 MGHDK, CDR2 SYGVNS. CDR3 sequence reads: CASSPTGISLNSPLHF. The CDR3 region has the DNA TGTGCCAGCAGTCCGACAGGGATCTCCCTAAATTCACCCCTCCACTTT.

V and J are TRBV5-1 and TRBJ2-1; 14 positions match TRBD2. The junction had 15 bases not matched to a gene; V was cut back by 0 bases and J by 7 bases. CDR3 size: 20 residues. Germline V gene data show CDR1 as SGHRS and CDR2 as YFSETQ. CDR3 nucleotides: TGCGCCAGCAGCTTGGGGACTAGCGGGGGGCCACCCCCCAGGGGGAATGAGCAGTTCTTC. Its translation is CASSLGTSGGPPPRGNEQFF.

This rearrangement joins TRBV27 to TRBJ1-5; D possibly corresponds to TRBD1 (5 bases). This CDR3 has 12 residues. Germline V CDR1 and CDR2: MNHEY, SMNVEV (reference sequence). V lost 8 bases, J lost 6 bases, and 11 bases lay in between. CDR3 sequence (DNA): TGTGCCAGCCTGAGGGGAGGTCAGCCCCAGCATTTT. This translates into CASLRGGQPQHF.

The chain combines TRBV5-1 with TRBJ2-3, with 7 positions matching TRBD1. This CDR3 comprises 16 residues. Trimming cost V 4 bases and J 4 bases; bases outside gene matches: 12. In germline, CDR1 is SGHRS, CDR2 YFSETQ. CDR3 sequence: CASSPTLTGLADTQYF. CDR3 in DNA: TGCGCCAGCAGCCCCACCCTGACAGGGCTAGCAGATACGCAGTATTTT.

The chain is built from TRBV18 and TRBJ2-7; D perhaps matches TRBD2 (5 bases). The CDR3 has 15 amino acids. Germline V gene data show CDR1 as KGHSH and CDR2 as LQKENI. Between the trimmed V and J ends, which lost 3 bases and 3 bases, there was a span of 15 bases. The CDR3 coding sequence is TGTGCCAGCTCACCCGGACTGACTTTCGTCTACGAGCAGTACTTC. The encoded protein is CASSPGLTFVYEQYF.

The CDR3 region is CASSRVSPLHF. The CDR3 region has the DNA TGTGCCAGCAGTCGGGTTTCACCCCTCCACTTT. This chain links TRBV2 with TRBJ1-6; D is unresolved. V gave up 5 bases and J gave up 9 bases, with 5 bases separating them. The CDR3 length is 11 residues. Germline V gene lookup returns CDR1 SNHLY and CDR2 FYNNEI.

The J gene is TRBJ1-2, the V gene TRBV4-1; 9 bases line up with TRBD1. The CDR3 has 15 residues. CDR1 is MGHRA and CDR2 is YSYEKL in the germline V gene. Trimming cost V 4 bases and J 5 bases; bases outside gene matches: 8. CDR3 in amino acids: CASSRGTGIEYGYTF. The CDR3 DNA reads as TGCGCCAGCAGCCGGGGGACAGGGATAGAGTATGGCTACACCTTC.

This clone was counted once. The chain combines TRBV5-6 with TRBJ2-7, with D tentatively TRBD2 (5 bases). Germline CDR1 and CDR2: SGHDT and YYEEEE. The CDR3 consists of 15 residues. Trimming pared 4 bases from V and 2 bases from J, leaving 16 bases between. The CDR3 nucleotides are TGTGCCAGCAGCGAGGACTCCTGGCAACCCTACGAGCAGTACTTC. Amino acid sequence: CASSEDSWQPYEQYF.

The chain employs TRBV28 and TRBJ2-7, with no clear D. V was trimmed by 6 bases and J by 0 bases, leaving 15 bases between them. CDR1 is MDHEN, CDR2 SYDVKM, per germline. The CDR3 is 15 residues long. The CDR3 DNA follows: TGTGCCAGCAGGACGCGGCGGCCCGGCTCCTACGAGCAGTACTTC. Its translation: CASRTRRPGSYEQYF. Drawing the rest from reference TRBV28 and TRBJ2-7, the complete variable domain is DVKVTQSSRYLVKRTGEKVFLECVQDMDHENMFWYRQDPGLGLRLIYFSYDVKMKEKGDIPEGYSVSREKKERFSLILESASTNQTSMYLCASRTRRPGSYEQYFGPGTRLTVT.

The gene calls are TRBV12-3 or TRBV12-4 and TRBJ2-7; 8 bases are a match to TRBD2. Unmatched junction bases numbered 7, after V lost 5 bases and J lost 7 bases. This CDR3 is 13 amino acids long. The CDR3 protein is CASSPGGSREQYF. The CDR3 DNA sequence: TGTGCCAGCAGTCCGGGGGGGTCCAGAGAGCAGTACTTC.

The CDR3 DNA reads TGTGCCACCAGCCCTGAAAACGGCTCCTACAATGAGCAGTTCTTC. It encodes CATSPENGSYNEQFF. The chain combines TRBV15 with TRBJ2-1; D not certain. Germline loops: CDR1 LNHNV, CDR2 YYDKDF (reference sequence). V was cut by 5 bases and J by 0 bases, with 11 bases left in between. The CDR3 covers 15 residues.

The chain is built from TRBV27 and TRBJ1-2; D gene uncertain. This CDR3 has 13 residues. V dropped 6 bases and J dropped 7 bases, with 15 bases sitting between them. In germline, CDR1 is MNHEY, CDR2 SMNVEV (reference sequence). CDR3 region: CASSPRGWPGYTF. For the CDR3, the DNA is TGTGCCAGCAGCCCCCGCGGATGGCCTGGCTACACCTTC.

The chain uses TRBV11-2 and TRBJ2-5; D is unclear. The CDR3 contains 13 residues. Germline CDR1 reads SGHAT; CDR2 reads FQNNGV. Between the trimmed V and J ends, which lost 3 bases and 4 bases, there was a span of 9 bases. The CDR3 region is CASSFPYSETQYF. CDR3 in DNA: TGTGCCAGCAGCTTTCCCTATTCAGAGACCCAGTACTTC.

V usage is TRBV7-9 and J usage is TRBJ1-1; the match to TRBD1 covers 7 bases. CDR1 is SEHNR, CDR2 FQNEAQ, per germline (reference sequence). The CDR3 runs to 16 residues. With V trimmed by 5 bases and J by 4 bases, 13 bases remained unmatched. The CDR3 sequence: CASSPNRGQWGTEAFF. The CDR3 nucleotides are TGTGCCAGCAGCCCGAACAGGGGACAATGGGGCACTGAAGCTTTCTTT.

The rearrangement joins TRBV20-1 to TRBJ1-1; D ambiguous. The CDR3 extends over 10 amino acids. In germline, CDR1 is DFQATT, CDR2 SNEGSKA (reference sequence). Trimming removed 8 bases at V and 6 bases at J, with 10 bases between. Written as DNA, the CDR3 is TGCAGTCCGTTACGTGCTGAAGCTTTCTTT. This codes for CSPLRAEAFF.

This clone has just a few counts. This chain connects TRBV6-1 to TRBJ1-1, with D hard to call. The ends were cut back, 2 bases at V and 8 bases at J, with 12 bases in the middle. Germline lookup yields CDR1 MNHNS and CDR2 SASEGT. The CDR3 loop spans 13 amino acids. This CDR3 is CASSELDQLEAFF. CDR3 DNA sequence: TGTGCCAGCAGTGAACTTGATCAGCTGGAAGCTTTCTTT.

This clone was recorded once. The rearrangement links TRBV29-1 to TRBJ1-2; TRBD1 matches at 9 bases. J gave up 6 bases and V 1 base, and 6 bases lay outside the gene matches. This CDR3 has 14 amino acids. Germline-derived CDR1 and CDR2 are SQVTM and ANQGSEA. The CDR3 DNA is TGCAGCGTTGAAGGGACAGGGGTTGGAGATGGCTACACCTTC. Its protein is CSVEGTGVGDGYTF. The complete variable domain, with remaining parts taken from reference TRBV29-1 and TRBJ1-2, reads SAVISQKPSRDICQRGTSLTIQCQVDSQVTMMFWYRQQPGQSLTLIATANQGSEATYESGFVIDKFPISRPNLTFSTLTVSNMSPEDSSIYLCSVEGTGVGDGYTFGSGTRLTVV.

Here the CDR3 DNA reads TGCGCCAGCAGCCAAGAGAGCGGGAACTTGGCCGGGGAGCTGTTTTTT. It encodes CASSQESGNLAGELFF. The chain combines TRBV4-1 with TRBJ2-2; 7 positions match TRBD2. The CDR3 loop spans 16 amino acids. Germline V gene sequence: CDR1 MGHRA, CDR2 YSYEKL. Trimming took 0 bases from V and 6 from J; bases not matched to a gene: 7.

The gene calls are TRBV11-3 and TRBJ2-2, with 8 bases that match TRBD2. The length of the CDR3 is 16 residues. Germline V gene lookup returns CDR1 SGHNT and CDR2 YENEEA. The V segment lost 3 bases and the J segment 6 bases; nucleotides outside the gene matches: 9. The CDR3 DNA is TGTGCCAGCAGCTTGTTCGGGAGGGCCTTCGCCGGGGAGCTGTTTTTT. It yields the protein CASSLFGRAFAGELFF. Full variable domain (outside the CDR3, taken from reference TRBV11-3 and TRBJ2-2): EAGVVQSPRYKIIEKKQPVAFWCNPISGHNTLYWYLQNLGQGPELLIRYENEEAVDDSQLPKDRFSAERLKGVDSTLKIQPAELGDSAVYLCASSLFGRAFAGELFFGEGSRLTVL.

The J gene is TRBJ1-1, the V gene TRBV18; possibly TRBD1 for D (5 bases). This CDR3 spans 12 amino acids. V lost 0 bases and J 11 bases, leaving 10 bases between the germline ends. The germline V gene has CDR1 KGHSH and CDR2 LQKENI. Here the CDR3 reads CASSPPRGVAFF. In DNA form, the CDR3 reads TGTGCCAGCTCACCACCGCGGGGGGTTGCTTTCTTT.